Below, one T cell receptor (beta chain) is given with its context. This clone was seen only once. Its antigen is not yet known. No base-level quality is on record; no much larger clone is a single base apart. Library preparation used the immunoSEQ multiplex PCR assay. This is the immuneACCESS table as TCRdb keeps it, with only in-frame sequences that have V and J called. A part of the clones is gone; compared with another copy, unresolved V genes explain less than half, and the rest is unexplained. Across this sample there are 70,000 or so clones, with around 91% seen only once. The ten largest clones add up to 0.55% to 0.85% of the sample. This record belongs to a study of T cell changes during pregnancy in multiple sclerosis (dated 2019 in TCRdb). In terms of the full investigation: In women with multiple sclerosis, the researchers looked at how the T cell repertoire shifted as pregnancy progressed.

From its cysteine to its phenylalanine, the CDR3 spans 14 amino acids. The kept DNA is CDR3 alone, 42 bases in frame from the first base. V was cut back by 2 bases and J by 4 bases, leaving a gap of 12 bases between them. From a lookup of the germline V gene (reference sequence), CDR1 and CDR2 are SGHNT and YYREEE. Here the chain combines TRBV5-4 and TRBJ2-5; perhaps TRBD1 is the D gene, with 6 bases matching. The clonotype comes from a female donor in good health, enrolled as a control in a pregnancy study. This specimen consisted of peripheral blood, obtained in the third trimester of pregnancy. The encoded CDR3 is CASSFYTGRETQYF. The DNA sequence is given as TGTGCCAGCAGCTTTTACACAGGGAGAGAGACCCAGTACTTC.